This TCR beta chain comes out of a study of cytomegalovirus exposure and HLA in healthy donors. As for the study in general: Falling in the Caucasian-associated ancestry cluster were 81% of some 400 genotyped donors.

Regarding this clone: What it recognizes is unknown.

Findings and limits, study-wide: Compared with the roughly 670-donor mean, an Asian-associated ancestry cluster reportedly had fewer N-insertions, according to a later analysis.

CDR1 SGHRS and CDR2 YFSETQ come from the germline V gene. The CDR3 runs 15 residues. Trimming took off 4 bases at V and 7 bases at J, with 15 bases between the two ends. The primer mix had 60 Vbeta and 13 Jbeta primers. In the source study's methods: Some 11 million of the roughly 77 million unique TCR beta chains counted in a later analysis were shared. TCRdb keeps only in-frame clones here, not all; method: immunoSEQ multiplex PCR. The DNA gave D and trimming, while V, J and clone size come from that table. The sample has roughly 150,000 clones, 79% seen once. The material sequenced was PBMCs. This receptor was obtained from a man aged 35-49 years in good health and CMV-seropositive. The J gene is TRBJ1-6, the V gene TRBV5-1; tentatively, D is TRBD1 (5 bases). The DNA for the CDR3 is TGCGCCAGCAGCCTGGAACAGGTCCGGAATTCACCCCTCCACTTT. It is translated as CASSLEQVRNSPLHF.